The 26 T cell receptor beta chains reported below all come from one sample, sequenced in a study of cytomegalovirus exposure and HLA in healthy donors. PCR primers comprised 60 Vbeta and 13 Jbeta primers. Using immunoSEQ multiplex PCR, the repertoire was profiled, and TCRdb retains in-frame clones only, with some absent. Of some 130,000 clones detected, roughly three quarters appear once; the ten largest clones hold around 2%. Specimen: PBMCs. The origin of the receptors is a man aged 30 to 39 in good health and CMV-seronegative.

For the CDR3, the DNA is TGTGCCAGTAGTATTACAGGGAAGGGCAGACAGCCCCAGCATTTT. Encoded protein: CASSITGKGRQPQHF. This chain uses TRBV19 with TRBJ1-5; TRBD1 might be the D (6 bases). The V end was cut by 3 bases, the J end by 7 bases, with 16 bases between. This CDR3 region has 15 residues. The V gene's germline CDR1 is LNHDA and CDR2 SQIVND (reference sequence).

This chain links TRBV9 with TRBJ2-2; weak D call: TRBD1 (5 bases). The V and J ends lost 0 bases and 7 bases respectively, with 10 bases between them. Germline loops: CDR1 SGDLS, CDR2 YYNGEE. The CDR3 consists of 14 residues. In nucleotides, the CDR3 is TGTGCCAGCAGCGTAGGGCAGGGCGGCGGGGAGCTGTTTTTT. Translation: CASSVGQGGGELFF.

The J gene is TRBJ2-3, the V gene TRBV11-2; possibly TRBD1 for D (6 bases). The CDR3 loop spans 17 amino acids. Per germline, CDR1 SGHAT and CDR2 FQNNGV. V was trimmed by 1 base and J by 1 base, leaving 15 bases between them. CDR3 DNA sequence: TGTGCCAGCAGCTTAGGGGCTGACAGGCGCCGCACAGATACGCAGTATTTT. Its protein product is CASSLGADRRRTDTQYF.

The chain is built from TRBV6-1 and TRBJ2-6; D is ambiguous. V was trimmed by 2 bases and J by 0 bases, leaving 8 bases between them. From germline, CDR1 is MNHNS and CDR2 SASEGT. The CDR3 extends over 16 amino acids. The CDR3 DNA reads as TGTGCCAGCAGTGAATCCGTGTTCTCTGGGGCCAACGTCCTGACTTTC. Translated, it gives CASSESVFSGANVLTF.

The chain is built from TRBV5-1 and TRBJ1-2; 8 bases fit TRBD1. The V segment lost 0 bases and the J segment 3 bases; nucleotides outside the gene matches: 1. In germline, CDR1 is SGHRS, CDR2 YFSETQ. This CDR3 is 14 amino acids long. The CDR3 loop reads CASSLAGGDYGYTF. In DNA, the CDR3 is TGCGCCAGCAGCTTGGCAGGGGGCGACTATGGCTACACCTTC.

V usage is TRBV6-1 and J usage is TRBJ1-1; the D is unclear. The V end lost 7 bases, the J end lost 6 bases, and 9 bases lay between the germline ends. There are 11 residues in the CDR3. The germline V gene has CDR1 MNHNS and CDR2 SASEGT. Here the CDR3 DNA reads TGTGCCAGCACATTCTGGCCTGAAGCTTTCTTT. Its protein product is CASTFWPEAFF.

CDR3 DNA sequence: TGTGCCAGTACCTCGACTAGTCATGAGCAGTTCTTC. It encodes CASTSTSHEQFF. The V and J genes are TRBV19 and TRBJ2-1, with D possibly matching TRBD2 (6 bases). Trimming pared 7 bases from V and 8 bases from J, leaving 12 bases between. The CDR3 covers 12 residues. Germline V gene sequence: CDR1 LNHDA, CDR2 SQIVND (reference sequence).

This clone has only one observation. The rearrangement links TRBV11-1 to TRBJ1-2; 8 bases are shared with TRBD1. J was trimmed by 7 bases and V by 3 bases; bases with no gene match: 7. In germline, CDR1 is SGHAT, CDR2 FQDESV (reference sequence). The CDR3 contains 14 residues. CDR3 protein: CASSFEDRATGYTF. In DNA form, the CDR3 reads TGTGCCAGCAGCTTCGAGGACAGGGCGACTGGCTACACCTTC. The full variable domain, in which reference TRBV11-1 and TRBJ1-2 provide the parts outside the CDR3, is EAEVAQSPRYKITEKSQAVAFWCDPISGHATLYWYRQILGQGPELLVQFQDESVVDDSQLPKDRFSAERLKGVDSTLKIQPAELGDSAMYLCASSFEDRATGYTFGSGTRLTVV.

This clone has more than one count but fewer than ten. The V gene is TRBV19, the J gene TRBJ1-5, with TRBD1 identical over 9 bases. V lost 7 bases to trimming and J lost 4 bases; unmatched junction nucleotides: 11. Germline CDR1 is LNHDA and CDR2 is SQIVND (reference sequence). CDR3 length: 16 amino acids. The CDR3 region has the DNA TGTGCCAGTACAGACCTGGGACAGGGCTTTAATCAGCCCCAGCATTTT. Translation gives CASTDLGQGFNQPQHF.

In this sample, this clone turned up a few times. Here the CDR3 DNA reads TGTGCCAGCAGTGAATTTGGGGCAGGGGGTATTGAAGCTTTCTTT. This encodes CASSEFGAGGIEAFF. V is TRBV25-1 and J is TRBJ1-1; 7 positions agree with TRBD1. The CDR3 is 15 amino acids. Per germline, CDR1 MGHDK and CDR2 SYGVNS. Losses at the gene ends were 1 base for V and 7 bases for J; bases not matched to a gene: 9. Based on the CDR3 plus reference TRBV25-1 and TRBJ1-1, the full variable domain is EADIYQTPRYLVIGTGKKITLECSQTMGHDKMYWYQQDPGMELHLIHYSYGVNSTEKGDLSSESTVSRIRTEHFPLTLESARPSHTSQYLCASSEFGAGGIEAFFGQGTRLTVV.

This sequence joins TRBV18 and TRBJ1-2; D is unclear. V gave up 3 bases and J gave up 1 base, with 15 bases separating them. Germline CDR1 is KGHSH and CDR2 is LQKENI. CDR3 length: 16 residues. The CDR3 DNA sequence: TGTGCCAGCTCACCCCCGGGGAGCCCCCTTAACTATGGCTACACCTTC. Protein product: CASSPPGSPLNYGYTF. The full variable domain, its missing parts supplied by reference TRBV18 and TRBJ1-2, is NAGVMQNPRHLVRRRGQEARLRCSPMKGHSHVYWYRQLPEEGLKFMVYLQKENIIDESGMPKERFSAEFPKEGPSILRIQQVVRGDSAAYFCASSPPGSPLNYGYTFGSGTRLTVV.

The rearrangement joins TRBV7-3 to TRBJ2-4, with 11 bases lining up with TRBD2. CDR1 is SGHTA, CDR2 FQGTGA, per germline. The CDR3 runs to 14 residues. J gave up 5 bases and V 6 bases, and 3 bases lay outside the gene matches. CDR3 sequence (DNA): TGTGCCAGCAGTTATAGCGGGAGGGAAAACATTCAGTACTTC. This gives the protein CASSYSGRENIQYF.

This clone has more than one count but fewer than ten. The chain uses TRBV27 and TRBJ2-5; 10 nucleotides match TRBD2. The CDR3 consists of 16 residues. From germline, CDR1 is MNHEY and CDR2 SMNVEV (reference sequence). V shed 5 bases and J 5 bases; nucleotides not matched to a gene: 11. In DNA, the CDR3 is TGTGCCAGCAGTCCCTCCACTAGCGGGATCCAGGAGACCCAGTACTTC. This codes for CASSPSTSGIQETQYF.

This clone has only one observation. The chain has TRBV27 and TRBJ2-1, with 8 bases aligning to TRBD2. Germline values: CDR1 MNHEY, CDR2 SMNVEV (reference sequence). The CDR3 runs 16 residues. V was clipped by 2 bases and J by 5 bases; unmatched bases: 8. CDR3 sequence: CASSLRVRGDHNEQFF. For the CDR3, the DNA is TGTGCCAGCAGTTTAAGGGTGCGGGGGGACCACAATGAGCAGTTCTTC.

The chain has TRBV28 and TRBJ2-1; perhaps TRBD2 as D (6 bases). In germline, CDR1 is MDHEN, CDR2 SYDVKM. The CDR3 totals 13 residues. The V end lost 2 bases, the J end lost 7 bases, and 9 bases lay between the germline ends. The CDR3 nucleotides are TGTGCCAGCAGTTTAGGGGGGTGGAATGAGCAGTTCTTC. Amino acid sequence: CASSLGGWNEQFF.

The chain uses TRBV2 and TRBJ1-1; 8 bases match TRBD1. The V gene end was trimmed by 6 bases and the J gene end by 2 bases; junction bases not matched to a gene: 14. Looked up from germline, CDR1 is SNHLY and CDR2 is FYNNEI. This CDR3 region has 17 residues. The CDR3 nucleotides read TGTGCCAGCAGCATTGAAACAGGGGGAGGAACTAACACTGAAGCTTTCTTT. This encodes CASSIETGGGTNTEAFF. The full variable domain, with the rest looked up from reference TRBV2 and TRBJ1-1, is EPEVTQTPSHQVTQMGQEVILRCVPISNHLYFYWYRQILGQKVEFLVSFYNNEISEKSEIFDDQFSVERPDGSNFTLKIRSTKLEDSAMYFCASSIETGGGTNTEAFFGQGTRLTVV.

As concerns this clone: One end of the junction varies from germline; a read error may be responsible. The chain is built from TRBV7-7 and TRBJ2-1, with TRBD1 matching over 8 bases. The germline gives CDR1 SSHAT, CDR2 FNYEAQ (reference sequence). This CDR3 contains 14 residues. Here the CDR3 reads CASSLGGQDNEQFF. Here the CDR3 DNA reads TGTGCTAGCAGCTTAGGGGGACAGGACAATGAGCAGTTCTTC.

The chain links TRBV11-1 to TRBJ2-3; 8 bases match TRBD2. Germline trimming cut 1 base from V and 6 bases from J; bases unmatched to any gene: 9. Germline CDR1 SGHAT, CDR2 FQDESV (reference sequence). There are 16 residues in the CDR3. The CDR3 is CASSLERELPADTQYF. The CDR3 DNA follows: TGTGCCAGCAGCTTAGAGCGGGAGCTACCCGCGGATACGCAGTATTTT. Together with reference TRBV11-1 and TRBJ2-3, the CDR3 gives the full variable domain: EAEVAQSPRYKITEKSQAVAFWCDPISGHATLYWYRQILGQGPELLVQFQDESVVDDSQLPKDRFSAERLKGVDSTLKIQPAELGDSAMYLCASSLERELPADTQYFGPGTRLTVL.

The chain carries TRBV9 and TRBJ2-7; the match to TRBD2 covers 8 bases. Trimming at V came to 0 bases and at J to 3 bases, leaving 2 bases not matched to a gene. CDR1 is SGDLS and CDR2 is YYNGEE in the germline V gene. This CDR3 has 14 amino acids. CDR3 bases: TGTGCCAGCAGCGTAGCGGGGGGGGACTACGAGCAGTACTTC. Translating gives CASSVAGGDYEQYF.

CDR3 DNA: TGTGCCAGCAGCTTAACACTAGGCAGGAACACTGAAGCTTTCTTT. Amino acids: CASSLTLGRNTEAFF. The chain uses TRBV7-8 and TRBJ1-1; D is uncertain. Germline assignment: CDR1 SGHVS and CDR2 FQNEAQ. V dropped 2 bases and J dropped 1 base, with 11 bases sitting between them. This CDR3 contains 15 residues.

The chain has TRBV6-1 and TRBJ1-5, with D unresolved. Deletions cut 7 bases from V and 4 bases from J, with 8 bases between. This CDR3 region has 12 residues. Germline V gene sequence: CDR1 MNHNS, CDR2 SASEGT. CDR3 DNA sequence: TGTGCCAGCACAGGCGATAATCAGCCCCAGCATTTT. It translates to CASTGDNQPQHF.

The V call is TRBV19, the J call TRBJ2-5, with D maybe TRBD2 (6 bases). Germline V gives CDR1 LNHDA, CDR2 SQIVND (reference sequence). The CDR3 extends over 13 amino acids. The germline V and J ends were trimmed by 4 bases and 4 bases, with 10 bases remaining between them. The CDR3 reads CASSNRGRETQYF. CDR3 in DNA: TGTGCCAGTAGTAATCGGGGGAGAGAGACCCAGTACTTC.

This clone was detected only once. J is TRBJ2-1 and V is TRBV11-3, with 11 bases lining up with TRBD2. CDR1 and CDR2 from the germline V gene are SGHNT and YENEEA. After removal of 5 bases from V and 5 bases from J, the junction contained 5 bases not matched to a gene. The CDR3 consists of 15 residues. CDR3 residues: CASSRLAGRDNEQFF. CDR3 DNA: TGTGCCAGCAGCAGACTAGCGGGGAGAGACAATGAGCAGTTCTTC.

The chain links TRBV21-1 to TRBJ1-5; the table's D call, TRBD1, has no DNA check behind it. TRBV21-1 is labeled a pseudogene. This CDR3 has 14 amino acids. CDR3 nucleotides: TGTGCCAGCAGCAAACACCCAGGGGCTCAGCCCCAGCATTTT. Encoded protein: CASSKHPGAQPQHF.

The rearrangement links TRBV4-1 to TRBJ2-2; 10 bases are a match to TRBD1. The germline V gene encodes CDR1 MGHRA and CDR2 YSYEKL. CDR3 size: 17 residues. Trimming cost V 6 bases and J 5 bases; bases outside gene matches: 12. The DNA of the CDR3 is TGCGCCAGCAGTCGAAGTCGTCCGGGACAGGGGACCGGGGAGCTGTTTTTT. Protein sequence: CASSRSRPGQGTGELFF.

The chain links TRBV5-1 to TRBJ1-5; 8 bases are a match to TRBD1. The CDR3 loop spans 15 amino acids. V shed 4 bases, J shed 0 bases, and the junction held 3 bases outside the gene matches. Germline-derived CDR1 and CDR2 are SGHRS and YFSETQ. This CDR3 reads CASSATGGSNQPQHF. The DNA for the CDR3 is TGCGCCAGCAGCGCAACAGGGGGTAGCAATCAGCCCCAGCATTTT.